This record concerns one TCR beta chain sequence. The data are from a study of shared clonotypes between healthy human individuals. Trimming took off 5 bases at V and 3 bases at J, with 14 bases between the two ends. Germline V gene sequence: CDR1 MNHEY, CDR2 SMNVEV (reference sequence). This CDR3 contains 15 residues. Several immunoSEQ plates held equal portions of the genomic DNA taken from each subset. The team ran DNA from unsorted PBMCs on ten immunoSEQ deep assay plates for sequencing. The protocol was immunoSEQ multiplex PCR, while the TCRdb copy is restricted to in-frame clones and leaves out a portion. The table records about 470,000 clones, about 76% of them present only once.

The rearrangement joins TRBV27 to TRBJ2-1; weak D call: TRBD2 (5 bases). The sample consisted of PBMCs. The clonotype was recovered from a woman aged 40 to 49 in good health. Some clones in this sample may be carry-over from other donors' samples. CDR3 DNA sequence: TGTGCCAGCAGTCCGGAGCGGAGACTCTACAATGAGCAGTTCTTC. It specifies CASSPERRLYNEQFF.